Listed here is a single T cell receptor beta chain. The antigen remains unidentified. The sample belongs to a study of T cell responses to AZD1222 COVID-19 vaccine. Study-wide points: Repertoire samples came only from after the peak T cell response. Donors were mostly white British, more females; clonal diversity possibly underestimated. Baseline serostatus was positive in only six AZD1222 recipients.

Trimming removed 4 bases at V and 1 base at J, with 10 bases between. Germline CDR1 is SNHLY and CDR2 is FYNNEI. The CDR3 extends over 14 amino acids. The protocol was immunoSEQ multiplex PCR, while the TCRdb copy is restricted to in-frame clones and leaves out a portion. The data hold 150,000 to 200,000 clones, with about 89% observed a single time. The genes are TRBV2 and TRBJ1-1; D gene uncertain. Sequencing used peripheral blood, obtained on day 0 of AZD1222 vaccination. The receptor was derived from an adult in good health. The CDR3 here is CASSATGWNTEAFF. CDR3 DNA sequence: TGTGCCAGCAGTGCTACCGGGTGGAACACTGAAGCTTTCTTT. The full variable domain, in which reference TRBV2 and TRBJ1-1 provide the parts outside the CDR3, is EPEVTQTPSHQVTQMGQEVILRCVPISNHLYFYWYRQILGQKVEFLVSFYNNEISEKSEIFDDQFSVERPDGSNFTLKIRSTKLEDSAMYFCASSATGWNTEAFFGQGTRLTVV.